The 27 T cell receptor beta chains listed next were all sequenced from one sample in a study of blood T cells in healthy people across ages. For the second PCR, which ran for about 6 to 11 cycles, a sample-barcoded 5' primer and a J-beta primer mix were used. TCRdb independently ran MiXCR on the 5' RACE reads; one entry per CDR3 protein. The repertoire holds about 730,000 distinct CDR3 sequences, with approximately 39% as singletons. Source material: blood. The receptor set was obtained from a woman aged 55-69 years in good health.

The sample holds many counts of this clonotype. This chain uses TRBV20-1 with TRBJ2-5; no firm D call. Germline CDR1 reads DFQATT; CDR2 reads SNEGSKA (reference sequence). The V end lost 6 bases, the J end lost 5 bases, and 16 bases lay between the germline ends. CDR3 length: 13 residues. This CDR3 is CSADHGSPETQYF. The CDR3 coding sequence is TGCAGTGCGGATCATGGAAGCCCTGAGACCCAGTACTTC.

The chain carries TRBV5-1 and TRBJ2-5; TRBD1 matches at 8 bases. CDR1 SGHRS and CDR2 YFSETQ come from the germline V gene. Germline trimming cut 4 bases from V and 4 bases from J; bases unmatched to any gene: 6. CDR3 size: 14 residues. CDR3: CASSPGRGRETQYF. CDR3 DNA: TGCGCCAGCAGCCCTGGCAGGGGGCGAGAGACCCAGTACTTC.

This clonotype was counted between two and nine times. The chain recombines TRBV12-3 or TRBV12-4 with TRBJ1-2; D is unclear. The CDR3 consists of 15 residues. With 6 bases removed from V and 4 bases from J, the gap between germline ends came to 18 bases. The CDR3 DNA sequence: TGTGCCAGCAGCGAACCCGCCAGGAGCGGCTATGGCTACACCTTC. Protein product: CASSEPARSGYGYTF.

The V gene is TRBV3-1, the J gene TRBJ2-5, with D perhaps TRBD1 (5 bases). Trimming took off 1 base at V and 4 bases at J, with 7 bases between the two ends. This CDR3 region has 13 residues. Per the germline V gene, CDR1 is LGHDT and CDR2 is YNNKEL (reference sequence). CDR3: CASSQGQSETQYF. The DNA of the CDR3 is TGTGCCAGCAGCCAAGGACAGTCAGAGACCCAGTACTTC.

The chain uses TRBV9 and TRBJ2-5, with D perhaps matching TRBD2 (7 bases). The germline V gene encodes CDR1 SGDLS and CDR2 YYNGEE. CDR3 length: 15 amino acids. The V and J ends lost 6 bases and 1 base respectively, with 16 bases between them. CDR3 nucleotide sequence: TGTGCCAGCACGCCCAGGGGCGGGGGCCAAGAGACCCAGTACTTC. This translates into CASTPRGGGQETQYF.

This sequence joins TRBV2 and TRBJ2-1; 13 bases are a match to TRBD2. Per germline, CDR1 SNHLY and CDR2 FYNNEI. This CDR3 region has 15 residues. V dropped 6 bases and J dropped 8; count of bases not matched to a gene: 7. This chain's CDR3 is CASRNGLAGVDEQFF. The DNA for the CDR3 is TGTGCCAGCAGAAACGGACTAGCGGGAGTGGATGAGCAGTTCTTC.

CDR3 nucleotide sequence: TGTGCCTCCAGGGAGGGAAGCTCCTACGAGCAGTACTTC. Translating gives CASREGSSYEQYF. The gene calls are TRBV7-6 and TRBJ2-7, with TRBD2 matching 7 bases. The CDR3 covers 13 residues. Germline V gene sequence: CDR1 SGHVS, CDR2 FNYEAQ. V was pared by 11 bases and J by 0 bases, with 7 bases of the junction left unmatched.

The chain links TRBV5-6 to TRBJ2-5; TRBD2 matches 8 bases. The V segment lost 3 bases and the J segment 3 bases; nucleotides outside the gene matches: 7. The CDR3 contains 15 residues. The germline V gene encodes CDR1 SGHDT and CDR2 YYEEEE. The CDR3 nucleotides are TGTGCCAGCAGCTCCTTCGGGCGGGGGGAAGAGACCCAGTACTTC. It encodes CASSSFGRGEETQYF.

The chain couples TRBV12-3 or TRBV12-4 to TRBJ2-7, with TRBD2 as a possible D gene (6 bases). The ends were cut back, 5 bases at V and 1 base at J, with 18 bases in the middle. The CDR3 loop spans 16 amino acids. The CDR3 sequence: CASSPDRGLSSYEQYF. CDR3 in DNA: TGTGCCAGCAGTCCCGACCGGGGACTTTCTTCCTACGAGCAGTACTTC.

V is TRBV6-2 or TRBV6-3 and J is TRBJ1-5; no clear D. Germline V gives CDR1 MNHEY, CDR2 SVGEGT. V lost 5 bases and J 9 bases, leaving 14 bases between the germline ends. This CDR3 has 13 residues. The chain's CDR3 is CASSDSTGWPQHF. CDR3 sequence (DNA): TGTGCCAGCAGTGATTCGACGGGTTGGCCCCAGCATTTT.

This clonotype showed up many times. The genes are TRBV7-2 and TRBJ2-1; D gene uncertain. CDR3 length: 11 residues. The germline gives CDR1 SGHTA, CDR2 FQGNSA. V dropped 1 base and J dropped 9 bases, with 4 bases sitting between them. DNA of the CDR3: TGTGCCAGCAGCTTAGTGGGTGAGCAGTTCTTC. Protein sequence: CASSLVGEQFF.

V usage is TRBV7-2 and J usage is TRBJ1-1; tentatively, D is TRBD1 (6 bases). Trimming took off 5 bases at V and 7 bases at J, with 17 bases between the two ends. Germline assignment: CDR1 SGHTA and CDR2 FQGNSA. The length of the CDR3 is 14 residues. CDR3 amino acids: CASSNRRQELEAFF. CDR3 DNA: TGTGCCAGCAGCAATCGCCGACAGGAGCTTGAAGCTTTCTTT.

The chain recombines TRBV7-2 with TRBJ2-5; D might be TRBD1 (6 bases). The V gene lost 2 bases and the J gene lost 4 bases, with 17 bases spanning the gap. CDR1 is SGHTA and CDR2 is FQGNSA in the germline V gene. The CDR3 runs to 16 residues. The CDR3 loop reads CASSLRVQGKLETQYF. Here the CDR3 DNA reads TGTGCCAGCAGCTTAAGGGTACAGGGCAAATTAGAGACCCAGTACTTC.

Regarding this clonotype: A single base separates this from a much larger clone, so it may be a read error. The genes are TRBV7-3 and TRBJ2-3, with 10 bases fitting TRBD2. Germline CDR1 and CDR2: SGHTA and FQGTGA. The CDR3 sequence is 15 residues long. J gave up 4 bases and V 4 bases, and 5 bases lay outside the gene matches. The CDR3 DNA reads as TGTGCCAGCAGCTCTAGCGGGAGATCCGCAGATACGCAGTATTTT. Protein sequence: CASSSSGRSADTQYF.

The DNA of the CDR3 is TGTGCCAGCAGCTTGTTCCTGGAGGGCTACGAGCAGTACTTC. Its translation: CASSLFLEGYEQYF. This rearrangement joins TRBV11-2 to TRBJ2-7; possibly TRBD2 for D (6 bases). Germline values: CDR1 SGHAT, CDR2 FQNNGV. The CDR3 covers 14 residues. V was trimmed by 3 bases and J by 3 bases, leaving 12 bases between them.

The gene calls are TRBV20-1 and TRBJ2-1, with a possible D match to TRBD2 (5 bases). The DNA end is a closer match to TRBJ2-7, so the J assignment may be wrong. CDR1 and CDR2 from the germline V gene are DFQATT and SNEGSKA (reference sequence). The CDR3 extends over 16 amino acids. DNA for the CDR3: TGCAGTGCTACCCTTAGGACGGGAAGCTCCTACAATGAGCAGTACTTC. This codes for CSATLRTGSSYNEQYF.

This chain connects TRBV20-1 to TRBJ2-5; D is possibly TRBD1 or TRBD2 (5 bases each). V was clipped by 3 bases and J by 5 bases, with 13 bases between them. CDR3 length: 13 residues. The V gene's germline CDR1 is DFQATT and CDR2 SNEGSKA (reference sequence). In DNA form, the CDR3 reads TGCAGTGCTAGTCGCTGGGACGGGGAGACCCAGTACTTC. Protein: CSASRWDGETQYF.

The V and J genes are TRBV10-2 and TRBJ2-1; D is perhaps TRBD1 or TRBD2 (5 bases each). The germline CDR1 and CDR2 sequences are WSHSY and SAAADI. V lost 6 bases to trimming and J lost 10 bases, with 13 bases between them. The CDR3 sequence is 12 residues long. CDR3 in DNA: TGCGCCAGCAGACTGGGGGTGAACGAGCAGTTCTTC. This gives the protein CASRLGVNEQFF.

This clonotype showed up just a few times. This sequence joins TRBV6-1 and TRBJ2-5; 8 nucleotides agree with TRBD2. With 11 bases clipped from V and 2 bases from J, the junction kept 10 bases outside the gene matches. This CDR3 has 14 amino acids. CDR1 MNHNS and CDR2 SASEGT come from the germline V gene. As DNA, the CDR3 is TGTGCCGGTTCGGGGGGGCGGTTGCAAGAGACCCAGTACTTC. Translation gives CAGSGGRLQETQYF.

This chain connects TRBV4-1 to TRBJ2-6; no definite D call. The V gene lost 2 bases and the J gene lost 1 base, with 6 bases spanning the gap. Germline V lookup: CDR1 MGHRA, CDR2 YSYEKL. The CDR3 has 15 amino acids. The CDR3 region has the DNA TGCGCCAGCAGCCAACATTCTTCTGGGGCCAACGTCCTGACTTTC. Translating it yields CASSQHSSGANVLTF.

V and J are TRBV11-1 and TRBJ2-5; D might be TRBD1 (5 bases). This CDR3 comprises 15 residues. Trimming removed 0 bases from V and 5 bases from J, with 13 bases in between. In germline, CDR1 is SGHAT, CDR2 FQDESV (reference sequence). CDR3 sequence (DNA): TGTGCCAGCAGCTTAGCGTCGGACACGAGGGAGACCCAGTACTTC. Protein sequence: CASSLASDTRETQYF.

In this sample, this clonotype turned up a few times. V is TRBV10-1 and J is TRBJ2-1; no firm D call. CDR1 is WNHNN and CDR2 is SYGVQD in the germline V gene (reference sequence). With 2 bases removed from V and 3 bases from J, the gap between germline ends came to 8 bases. The CDR3 is made up of 14 amino acids. CDR3 in amino acids: CASSEGLVYNEQFF. The CDR3 DNA follows: TGCGCCAGCAGTGAGGGGCTAGTCTACAATGAGCAGTTCTTC.

The chain combines TRBV11-2 with TRBJ2-7; a weak D match, TRBD2 (6 bases). With 6 bases removed from V and 2 bases from J, the gap between germline ends came to 23 bases. CDR1 and CDR2 from the germline V gene are SGHAT and FQNNGV. CDR3 size: 17 residues. The CDR3, as DNA: TGTGCCAGCAGGGGGGGTGATGATAGCGGATTCCCCTACGAGCAGTACTTC. This gives the protein CASRGGDDSGFPYEQYF.

This chain joins TRBV6-5 and TRBJ2-5; D possibly corresponds to TRBD1 (5 bases). The J call is doubtful: the DNA matches TRBJ2-7 better. The CDR3 runs 15 residues. Looked up from germline, CDR1 is MNHEY and CDR2 is SVGAGI. The DNA for the CDR3 is TGTGCCAGCAGTTACTCGATAGGCAGGGAAGACGAGCAGTACTTC. This sequence encodes CASSYSIGREDEQYF.

The chain's CDR3 is CASSLTRLNEQYF. The DNA of the CDR3 is TGTGCCAGCAGTTTAACACGTCTCAATGAGCAGTACTTC. The gene calls are TRBV27 and TRBJ2-5; D not resolved. Between the trimmed V and J ends, which lost 2 bases and 11 bases, there was a span of 15 bases. CDR1 and CDR2 (germline): MNHEY, SMNVEV (reference sequence). This CDR3 is built from 13 residues.

A few counts support this clonotype. This chain joins TRBV7-9 and TRBJ1-4; D possibly corresponds to TRBD1 (5 bases). The CDR3 consists of 13 residues. Germline-derived CDR1 and CDR2 are SEHNR and FQNEAQ (reference sequence). V lost 2 bases and J lost 8, with 9 bases in between. CDR3 sequence reads: CASSLQRGEKLFF. For the CDR3, the DNA is TGTGCCAGCAGCTTACAGCGGGGGGAAAAACTGTTTTTT.

J is TRBJ1-2 and V is TRBV6-5; D perhaps matches TRBD1 (5 bases). The ends were cut back, 0 bases at V and 0 bases at J, with 11 bases in the middle. The CDR3 contains 16 residues. Germline CDR1 reads MNHEY; CDR2 reads SVGAGI. The CDR3 DNA reads TGTGCCAGCAGTTACTCTGCGGACACAACTAACTATGGCTACACCTTC. Its translation: CASSYSADTTNYGYTF.